Sequencing of this T cell receptor (beta chain) was carried out in a study of T cell responses to AZD1222 COVID-19 vaccine. Findings and limits, study-wide: A rise in Spike-specific TCR breadth and depth followed two AZD1222 doses. Only a handful of AZD1222 recipients were seropositive at baseline. Clonal diversity was possibly underestimated, and the donors were mostly white British, with more females.

The assay was immunoSEQ multiplex PCR, and TCRdb's table has in-frame clones only and misses some. The sample yields about 140,000 clones, roughly nine tenths seen once. Note on this clone: Its antigen is still unknown.

CDR3 length: 15 residues. V lost 6 bases and J lost 7, with 16 bases in between. Germline CDR1 LNHDA, CDR2 SQIVND (reference sequence). The clonotype originates from an adult who received the MenACWY meningococcal vaccine as a control. The V gene is TRBV19, the J gene TRBJ1-6; D might be TRBD1 (6 bases). Sequencing used peripheral blood, obtained 28 days after the second dose of the MenACWY control vaccine. CDR3 amino acids: CASRIDRSSNSPLHF. The CDR3 DNA reads TGTGCCAGTAGGATCGACAGGTCTTCCAATTCACCCCTCCACTTT. The full variable domain, completed using reference TRBV19 and TRBJ1-6, is DGGITQSPKYLFRKEGQNVTLSCEQNLNHDAMYWYRQDPGQGLRLIYYSQIVNDFQKGDIAEGYSVSREKKESFPLTVTSAQKNPTAFYLCASRIDRSSNSPLHFGNGTRLTVT.